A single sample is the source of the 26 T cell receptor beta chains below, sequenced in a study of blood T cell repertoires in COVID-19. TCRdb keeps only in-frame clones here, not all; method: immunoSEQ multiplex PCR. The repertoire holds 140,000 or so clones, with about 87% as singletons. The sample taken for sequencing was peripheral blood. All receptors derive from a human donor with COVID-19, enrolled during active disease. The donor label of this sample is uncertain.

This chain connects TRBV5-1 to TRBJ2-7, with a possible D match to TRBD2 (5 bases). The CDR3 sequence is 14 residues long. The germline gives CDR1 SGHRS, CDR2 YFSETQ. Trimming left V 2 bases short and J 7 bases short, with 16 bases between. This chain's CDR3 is CASSFSDIRGEQYF. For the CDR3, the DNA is TGCGCCAGCAGCTTTAGCGACATCCGCGGGGAGCAGTACTTC.

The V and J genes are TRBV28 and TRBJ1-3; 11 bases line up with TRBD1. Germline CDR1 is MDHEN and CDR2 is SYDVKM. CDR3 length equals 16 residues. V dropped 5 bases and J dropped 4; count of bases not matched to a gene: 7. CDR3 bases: TGTGCCAGCAGTCGGGGGACAGGGGGTGAGGGAAACACCATATATTTT. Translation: CASSRGTGGEGNTIYF.

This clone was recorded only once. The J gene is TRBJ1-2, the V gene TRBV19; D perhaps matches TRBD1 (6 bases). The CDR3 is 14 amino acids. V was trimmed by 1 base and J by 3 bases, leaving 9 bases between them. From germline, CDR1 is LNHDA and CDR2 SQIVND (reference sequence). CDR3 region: CASSIVRTDYGYTF. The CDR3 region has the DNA TGTGCCAGTAGTATAGTGCGGACAGACTATGGCTACACCTTC.

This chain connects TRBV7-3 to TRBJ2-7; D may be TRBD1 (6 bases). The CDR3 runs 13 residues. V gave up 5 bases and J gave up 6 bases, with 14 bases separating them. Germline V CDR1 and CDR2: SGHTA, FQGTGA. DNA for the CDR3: TGTGCCAGCAGCCCCATTCCAGGGGCCGAGCAGTACTTC. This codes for CASSPIPGAEQYF.

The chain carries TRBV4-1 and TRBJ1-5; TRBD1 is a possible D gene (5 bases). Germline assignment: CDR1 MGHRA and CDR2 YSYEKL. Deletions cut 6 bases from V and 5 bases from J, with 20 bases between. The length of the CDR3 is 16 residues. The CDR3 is CASSRYTGEADQPQHF. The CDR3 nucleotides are TGCGCCAGCAGTCGCTATACGGGGGAGGCAGATCAGCCCCAGCATTTT.

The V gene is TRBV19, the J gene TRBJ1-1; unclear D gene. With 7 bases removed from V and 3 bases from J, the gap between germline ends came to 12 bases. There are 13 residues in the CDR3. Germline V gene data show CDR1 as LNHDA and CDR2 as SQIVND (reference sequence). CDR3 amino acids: CASTPIGDTEAFF. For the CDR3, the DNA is TGTGCCAGTACCCCCATCGGGGACACTGAAGCTTTCTTT.

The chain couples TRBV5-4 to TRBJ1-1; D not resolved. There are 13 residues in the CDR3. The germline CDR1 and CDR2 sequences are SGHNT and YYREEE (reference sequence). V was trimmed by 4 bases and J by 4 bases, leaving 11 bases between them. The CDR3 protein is CASSRPQRTEAFF. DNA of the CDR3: TGTGCCAGCAGCCGCCCTCAGCGCACTGAAGCTTTCTTT.

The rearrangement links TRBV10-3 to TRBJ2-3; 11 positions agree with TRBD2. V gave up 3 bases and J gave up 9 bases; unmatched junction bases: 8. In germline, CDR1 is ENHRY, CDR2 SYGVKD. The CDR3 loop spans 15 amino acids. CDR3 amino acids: CAISDLAGGAGTQYF. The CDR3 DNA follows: TGTGCCATCAGTGATCTAGCGGGGGGAGCAGGCACGCAGTATTTT.

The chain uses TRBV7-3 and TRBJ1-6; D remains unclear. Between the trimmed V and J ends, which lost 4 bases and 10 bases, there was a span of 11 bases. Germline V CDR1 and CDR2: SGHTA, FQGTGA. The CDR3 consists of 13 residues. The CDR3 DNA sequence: TGTGCCAGCAGCTCAGCGTTTGGATCACCCCTCCACTTT. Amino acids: CASSSAFGSPLHF.

The CDR3 bases are TGTGCCAGCAGTTTTCAGGGGGGTCGAAAACTGTTTTTT. Protein sequence: CASSFQGGRKLFF. The chain has TRBV6-6 and TRBJ1-4; 7 positions agree with TRBD1. The junction had 6 bases not matched to a gene; V was cut back by 4 bases and J by 10 bases. The CDR3 spans 13 residues. Per the germline V gene, CDR1 is MNHNY and CDR2 is SVGAGI (reference sequence).

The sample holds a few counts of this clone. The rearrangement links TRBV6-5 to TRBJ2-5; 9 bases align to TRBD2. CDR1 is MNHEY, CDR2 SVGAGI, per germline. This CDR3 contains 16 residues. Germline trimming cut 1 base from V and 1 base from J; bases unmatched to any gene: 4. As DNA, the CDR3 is TGTGCCAGCAGTTACTTTATAGCGGGAGTCCAAGAGACCCAGTACTTC. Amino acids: CASSYFIAGVQETQYF.

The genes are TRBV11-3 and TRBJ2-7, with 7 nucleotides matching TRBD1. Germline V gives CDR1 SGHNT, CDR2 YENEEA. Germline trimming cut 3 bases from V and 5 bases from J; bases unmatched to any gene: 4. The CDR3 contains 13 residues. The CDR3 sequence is CASSFGQGDEQYF. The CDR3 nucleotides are TGTGCCAGCAGCTTTGGCCAGGGGGACGAGCAGTACTTC. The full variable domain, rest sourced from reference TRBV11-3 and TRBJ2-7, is EAGVVQSPRYKIIEKKQPVAFWCNPISGHNTLYWYLQNLGQGPELLIRYENEEAVDDSQLPKDRFSAERLKGVDSTLKIQPAELGDSAVYLCASSFGQGDEQYFGPGTRLTVT.

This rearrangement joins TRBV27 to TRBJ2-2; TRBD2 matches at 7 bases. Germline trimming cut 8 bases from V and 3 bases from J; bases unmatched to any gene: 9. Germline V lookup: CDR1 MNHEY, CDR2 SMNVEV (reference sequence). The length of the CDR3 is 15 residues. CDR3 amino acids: CASRRAGVDTGELFF. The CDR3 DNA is TGTGCCAGCCGTCGGGCGGGAGTTGACACCGGGGAGCTGTTTTTT.

The CDR3 reads CASSERPTSGGSTDTQYF. The DNA of the CDR3 is TGTGCCAGTAGCGAGCGACCCACTAGCGGGGGGAGCACAGATACGCAGTATTTT. The chain has TRBV19 and TRBJ2-3; TRBD2 agrees at 12 bases. The CDR3 is 18 amino acids. V gave up 6 bases and J gave up 0 bases; unmatched junction bases: 10. CDR1 is LNHDA and CDR2 is SQIVND in the germline V gene (reference sequence).

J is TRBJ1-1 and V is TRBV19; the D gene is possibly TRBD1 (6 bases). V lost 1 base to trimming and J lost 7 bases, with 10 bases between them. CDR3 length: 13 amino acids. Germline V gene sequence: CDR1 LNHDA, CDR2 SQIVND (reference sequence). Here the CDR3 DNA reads TGTGCCAGTAGTATAGGGACAGAAGATGAAGCTTTCTTT. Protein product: CASSIGTEDEAFF.

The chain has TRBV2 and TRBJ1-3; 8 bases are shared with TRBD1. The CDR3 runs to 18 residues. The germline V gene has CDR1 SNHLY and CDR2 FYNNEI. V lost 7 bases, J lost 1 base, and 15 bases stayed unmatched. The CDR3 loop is CASNLQSDRASSGNTIYF. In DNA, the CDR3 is TGTGCCAGCAACCTTCAATCGGACAGGGCCAGTTCTGGAAACACCATATATTTT. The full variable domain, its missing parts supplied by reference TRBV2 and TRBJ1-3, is EPEVTQTPSHQVTQMGQEVILRCVPISNHLYFYWYRQILGQKVEFLVSFYNNEISEKSEIFDDQFSVERPDGSNFTLKIRSTKLEDSAMYFCASNLQSDRASSGNTIYFGEGSWLTVV.

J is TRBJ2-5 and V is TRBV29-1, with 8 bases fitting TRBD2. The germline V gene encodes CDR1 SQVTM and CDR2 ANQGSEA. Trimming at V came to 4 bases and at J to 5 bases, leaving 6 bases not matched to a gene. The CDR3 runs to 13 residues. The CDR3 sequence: CSVVAGGGETQYF. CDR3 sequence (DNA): TGCAGCGTTGTGGCGGGGGGAGGGGAGACCCAGTACTTC.

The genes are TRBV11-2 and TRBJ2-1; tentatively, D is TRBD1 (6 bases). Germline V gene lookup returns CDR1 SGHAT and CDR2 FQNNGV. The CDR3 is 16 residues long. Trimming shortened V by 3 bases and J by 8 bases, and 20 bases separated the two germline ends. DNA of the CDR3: TGTGCCAGCAGCTTCAGTACAGGGTTTTCGGGCGATGAGCAGTTCTTC. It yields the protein CASSFSTGFSGDEQFF.

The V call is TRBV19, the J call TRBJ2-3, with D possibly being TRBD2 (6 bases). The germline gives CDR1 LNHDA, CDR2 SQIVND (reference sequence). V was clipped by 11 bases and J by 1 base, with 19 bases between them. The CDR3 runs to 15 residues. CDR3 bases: TGTGCCGTTAGGCCCGGGGGTTGGGGCACAGATACGCAGTATTTT. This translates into CAVRPGGWGTDTQYF.

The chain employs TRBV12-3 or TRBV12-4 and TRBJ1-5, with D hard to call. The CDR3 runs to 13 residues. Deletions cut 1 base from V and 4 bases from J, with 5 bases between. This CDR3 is CASSLVANQPQHF. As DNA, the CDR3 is TGTGCCAGCAGTTTAGTGGCTAATCAGCCCCAGCATTTT.

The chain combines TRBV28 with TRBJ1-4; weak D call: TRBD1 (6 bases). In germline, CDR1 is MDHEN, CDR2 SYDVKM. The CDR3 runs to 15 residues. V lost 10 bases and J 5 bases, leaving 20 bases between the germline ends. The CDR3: CATTLPSGENEKLFF. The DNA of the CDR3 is TGTGCCACTACCCTCCCTTCAGGGGAAAATGAAAAACTGTTTTTT.

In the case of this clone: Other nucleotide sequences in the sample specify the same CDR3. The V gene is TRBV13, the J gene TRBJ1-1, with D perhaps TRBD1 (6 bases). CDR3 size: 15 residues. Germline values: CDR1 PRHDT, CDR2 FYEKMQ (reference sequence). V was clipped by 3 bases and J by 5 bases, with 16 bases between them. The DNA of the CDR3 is TGTGCCAGCAGCTTCGGGGGCCCGGGGGGGACTGAAGCTTTCTTT. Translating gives CASSFGGPGGTEAFF.

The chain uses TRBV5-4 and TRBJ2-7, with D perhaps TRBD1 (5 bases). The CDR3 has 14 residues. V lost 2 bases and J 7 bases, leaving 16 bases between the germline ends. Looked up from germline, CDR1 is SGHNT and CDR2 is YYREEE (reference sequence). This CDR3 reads CASSFPGHLREQYF. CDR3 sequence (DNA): TGTGCCAGCAGCTTTCCAGGGCACCTACGAGAGCAGTACTTC.

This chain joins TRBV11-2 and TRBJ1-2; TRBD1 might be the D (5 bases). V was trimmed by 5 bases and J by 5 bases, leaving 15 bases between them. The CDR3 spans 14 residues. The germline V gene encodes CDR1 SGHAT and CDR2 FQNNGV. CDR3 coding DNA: TGTGCCAGCAGCCCCCCCGGGGGGGAATATGGCTACACCTTC. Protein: CASSPPGGEYGYTF.

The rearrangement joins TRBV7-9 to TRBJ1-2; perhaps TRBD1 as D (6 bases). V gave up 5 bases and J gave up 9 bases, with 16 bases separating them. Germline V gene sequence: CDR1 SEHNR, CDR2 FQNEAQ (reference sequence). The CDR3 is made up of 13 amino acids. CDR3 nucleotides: TGTGCCAGCAGCGACTACAGGGCTGGGAGCTACACCTTC. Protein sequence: CASSDYRAGSYTF.

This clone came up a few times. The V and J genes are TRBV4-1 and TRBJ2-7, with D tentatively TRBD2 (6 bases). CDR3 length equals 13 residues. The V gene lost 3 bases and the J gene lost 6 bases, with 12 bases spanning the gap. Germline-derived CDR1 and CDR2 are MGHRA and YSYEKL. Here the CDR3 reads CASSHPGVGEQYF. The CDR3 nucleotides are TGCGCCAGCAGCCATCCGGGGGTGGGCGAGCAGTACTTC.